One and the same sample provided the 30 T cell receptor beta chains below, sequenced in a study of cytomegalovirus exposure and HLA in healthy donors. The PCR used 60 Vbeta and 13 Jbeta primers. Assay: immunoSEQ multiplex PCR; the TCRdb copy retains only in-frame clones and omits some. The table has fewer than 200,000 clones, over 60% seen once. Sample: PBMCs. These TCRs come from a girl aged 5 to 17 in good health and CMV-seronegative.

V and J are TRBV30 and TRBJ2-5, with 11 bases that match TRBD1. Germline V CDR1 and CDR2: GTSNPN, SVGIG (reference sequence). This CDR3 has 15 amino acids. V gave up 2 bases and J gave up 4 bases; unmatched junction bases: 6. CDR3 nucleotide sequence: TGTGCCTGGAGTACTGGACAGGGGGCGAGAGAGACCCAGTACTTC. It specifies CAWSTGQGARETQYF.

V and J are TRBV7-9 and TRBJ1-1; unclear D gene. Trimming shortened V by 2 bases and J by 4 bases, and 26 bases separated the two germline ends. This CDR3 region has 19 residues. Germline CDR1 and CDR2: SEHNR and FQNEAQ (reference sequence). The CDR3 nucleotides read TGTGCCAGCAGCTTAATCCTATCTCGGAAGGGAGGGAGGAGCACTGAAGCTTTCTTT. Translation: CASSLILSRKGGRSTEAFF.

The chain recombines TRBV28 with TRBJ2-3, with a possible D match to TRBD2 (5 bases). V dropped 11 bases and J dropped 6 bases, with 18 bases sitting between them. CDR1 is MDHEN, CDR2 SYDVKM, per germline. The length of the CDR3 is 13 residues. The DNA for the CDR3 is TGTGCCGGCTCTAGCCCTCCGGGGGATACGCAGTATTTT. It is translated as CAGSSPPGDTQYF.

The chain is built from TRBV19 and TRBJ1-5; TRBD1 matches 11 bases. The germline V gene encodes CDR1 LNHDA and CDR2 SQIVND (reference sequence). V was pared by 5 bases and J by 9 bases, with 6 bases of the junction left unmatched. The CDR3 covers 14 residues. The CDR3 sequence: CASSRQGQGGPQHF. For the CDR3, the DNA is TGTGCCAGTAGTCGCCAGGGACAGGGGGGGCCCCAGCATTTT.

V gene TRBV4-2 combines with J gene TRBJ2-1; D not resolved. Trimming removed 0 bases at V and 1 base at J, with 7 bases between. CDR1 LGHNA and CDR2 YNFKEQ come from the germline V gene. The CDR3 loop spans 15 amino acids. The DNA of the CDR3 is TGTGCCAGCAGCCAAGAGTCTCGTTCCTACAATGAGCAGTTCTTC. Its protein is CASSQESRSYNEQFF.

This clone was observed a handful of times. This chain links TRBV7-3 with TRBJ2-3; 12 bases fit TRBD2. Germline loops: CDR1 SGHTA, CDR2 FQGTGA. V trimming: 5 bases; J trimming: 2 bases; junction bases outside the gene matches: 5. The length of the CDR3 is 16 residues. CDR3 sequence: CASSARLAGATDTQYF. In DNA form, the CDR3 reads TGTGCCAGCAGCGCCCGACTAGCGGGGGCCACAGATACGCAGTATTTT.

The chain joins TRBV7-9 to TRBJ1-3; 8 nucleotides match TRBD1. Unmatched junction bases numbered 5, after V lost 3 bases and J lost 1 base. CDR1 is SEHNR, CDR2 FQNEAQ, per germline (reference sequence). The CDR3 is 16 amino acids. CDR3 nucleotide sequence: TGTGCCAGCAGCTTCCGCACAGGGGGTTCTGGAAACACCATATATTTT. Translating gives CASSFRTGGSGNTIYF.

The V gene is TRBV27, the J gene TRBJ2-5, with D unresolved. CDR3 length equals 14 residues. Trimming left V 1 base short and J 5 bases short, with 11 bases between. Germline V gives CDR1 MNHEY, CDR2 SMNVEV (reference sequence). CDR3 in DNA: TGTGCCAGCAGTTTATGGGCCCCGCCGGAGACCCAGTACTTC. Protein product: CASSLWAPPETQYF.

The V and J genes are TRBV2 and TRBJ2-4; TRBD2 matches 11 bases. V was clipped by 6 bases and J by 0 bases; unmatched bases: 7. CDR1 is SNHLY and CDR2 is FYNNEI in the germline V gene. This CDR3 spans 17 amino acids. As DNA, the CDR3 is TGTGCCAGCAGGGGGAGACTAGCGGGGCTAGCCAAAAACATTCAGTACTTC. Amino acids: CASRGRLAGLAKNIQYF. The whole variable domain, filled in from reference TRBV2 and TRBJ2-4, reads EPEVTQTPSHQVTQMGQEVILRCVPISNHLYFYWYRQILGQKVEFLVSFYNNEISEKSEIFDDQFSVERPDGSNFTLKIRSTKLEDSAMYFCASRGRLAGLAKNIQYFGAGTRLSVL.

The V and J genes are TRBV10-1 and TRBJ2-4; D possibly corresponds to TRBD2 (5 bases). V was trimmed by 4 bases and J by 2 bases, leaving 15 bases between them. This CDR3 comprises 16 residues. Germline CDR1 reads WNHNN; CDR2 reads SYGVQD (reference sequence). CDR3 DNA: TGCGCCAGCAGTGCTGAGGGTGACGGTACCAAAAACATTCAGTACTTC. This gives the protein CASSAEGDGTKNIQYF.

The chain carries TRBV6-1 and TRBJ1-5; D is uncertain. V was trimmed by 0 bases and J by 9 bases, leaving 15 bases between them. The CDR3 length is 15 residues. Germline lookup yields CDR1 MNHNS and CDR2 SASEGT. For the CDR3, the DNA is TGTGCCAGCAGTGAAGCCGGCCGGGGAGCCCGGCCCCAGCATTTT. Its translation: CASSEAGRGARPQHF.

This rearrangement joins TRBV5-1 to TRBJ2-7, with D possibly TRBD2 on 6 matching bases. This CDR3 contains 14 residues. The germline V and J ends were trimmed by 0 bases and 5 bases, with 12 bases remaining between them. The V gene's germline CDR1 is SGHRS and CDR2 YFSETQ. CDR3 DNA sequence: TGCGCCAGCAGCTTGGGACTAGAAATCCACGAGCAGTACTTC. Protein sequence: CASSLGLEIHEQYF.

CDR3 DNA: TGCACCAGCAGCCTCCCAGGGGAGACCCAGTACTTC. Protein sequence: CTSSLPGETQYF. This sequence joins TRBV1 and TRBJ2-5; TRBD1 is taken as the D call from the table, unchecked against the DNA. TRBV1 is listed as a pseudogene. The length of the CDR3 is 12 residues.

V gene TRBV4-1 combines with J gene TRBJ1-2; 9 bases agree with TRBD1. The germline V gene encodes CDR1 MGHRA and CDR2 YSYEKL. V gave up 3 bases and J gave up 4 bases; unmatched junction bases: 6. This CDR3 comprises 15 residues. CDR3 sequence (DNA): TGCGCCAGCAGCCACGACAGGGGGACGGGCTATGGCTACACCTTC. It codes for CASSHDRGTGYGYTF.

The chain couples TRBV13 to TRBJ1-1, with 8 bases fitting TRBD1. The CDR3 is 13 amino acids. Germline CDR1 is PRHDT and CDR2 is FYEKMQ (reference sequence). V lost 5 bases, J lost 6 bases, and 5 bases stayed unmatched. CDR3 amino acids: CASSLGQGPEAFF. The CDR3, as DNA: TGTGCCAGCAGCCTCGGACAGGGCCCTGAAGCTTTCTTT.

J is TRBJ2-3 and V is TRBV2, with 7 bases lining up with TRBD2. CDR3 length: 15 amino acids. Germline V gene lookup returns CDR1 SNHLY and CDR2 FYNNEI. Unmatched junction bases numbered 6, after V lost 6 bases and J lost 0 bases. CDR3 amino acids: CASRRAGYSTDTQYF. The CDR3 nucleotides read TGTGCCAGCAGGCGAGCGGGGTATAGCACAGATACGCAGTATTTT.

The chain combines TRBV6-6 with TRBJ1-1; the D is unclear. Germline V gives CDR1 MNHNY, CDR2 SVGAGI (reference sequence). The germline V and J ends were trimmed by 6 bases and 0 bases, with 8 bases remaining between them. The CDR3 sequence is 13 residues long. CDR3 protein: CASSRILNTEAFF. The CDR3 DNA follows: TGTGCCAGCAGCAGGATTCTGAACACTGAAGCTTTCTTT.

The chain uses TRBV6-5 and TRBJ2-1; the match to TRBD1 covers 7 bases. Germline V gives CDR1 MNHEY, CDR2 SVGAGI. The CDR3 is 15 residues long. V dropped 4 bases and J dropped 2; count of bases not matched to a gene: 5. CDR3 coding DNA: TGTGCCAGCAGTTCCGACAGGGACCCCTACAATGAGCAGTTCTTC. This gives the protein CASSSDRDPYNEQFF.

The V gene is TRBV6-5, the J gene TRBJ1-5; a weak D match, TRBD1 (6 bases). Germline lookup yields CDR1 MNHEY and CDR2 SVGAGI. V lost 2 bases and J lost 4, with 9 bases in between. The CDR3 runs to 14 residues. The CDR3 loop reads CASSYAGANQPQHF. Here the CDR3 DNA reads TGTGCCAGCAGTTACGCGGGGGCTAATCAGCCCCAGCATTTT.

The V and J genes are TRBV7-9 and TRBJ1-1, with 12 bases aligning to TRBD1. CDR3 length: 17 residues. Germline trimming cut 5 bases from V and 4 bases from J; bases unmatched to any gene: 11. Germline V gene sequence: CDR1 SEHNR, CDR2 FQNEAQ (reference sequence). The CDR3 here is CASSDRDRGQWSTEAFF. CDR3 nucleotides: TGTGCCAGCAGCGACCGGGACAGGGGGCAGTGGAGCACTGAAGCTTTCTTT. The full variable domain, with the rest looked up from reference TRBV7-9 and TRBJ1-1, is DTGVSQNPRHKITKRGQNVTFRCDPISEHNRLYWYRQTLGQGPEFLTYFQNEAQLEKSRLLSDRFSAERPKGSFSTLEIQRTEQGDSAMYLCASSDRDRGQWSTEAFFGQGTRLTVV.

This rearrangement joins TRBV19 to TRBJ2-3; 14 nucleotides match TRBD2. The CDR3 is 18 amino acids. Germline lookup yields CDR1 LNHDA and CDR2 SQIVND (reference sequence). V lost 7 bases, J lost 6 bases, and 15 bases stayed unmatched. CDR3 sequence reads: CASTPGTSGGPRGDTQYF. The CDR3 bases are TGTGCCAGTACCCCTGGGACTAGCGGGGGCCCCCGGGGCGATACGCAGTATTTT.

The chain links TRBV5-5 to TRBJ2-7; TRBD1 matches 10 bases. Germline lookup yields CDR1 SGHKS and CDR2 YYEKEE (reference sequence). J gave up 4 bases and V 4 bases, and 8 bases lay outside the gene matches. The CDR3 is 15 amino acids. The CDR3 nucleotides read TGTGCCAGCAGCCCGATGCCGGGACAGGGGTACGAGCAGTACTTC. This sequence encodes CASSPMPGQGYEQYF.

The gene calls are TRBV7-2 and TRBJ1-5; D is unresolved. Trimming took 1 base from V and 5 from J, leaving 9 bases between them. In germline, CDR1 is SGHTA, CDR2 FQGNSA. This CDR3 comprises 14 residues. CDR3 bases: TGTGCCAGCAGCTTAGGCCTAGATTATCAGCCCCAGCATTTT. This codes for CASSLGLDYQPQHF.

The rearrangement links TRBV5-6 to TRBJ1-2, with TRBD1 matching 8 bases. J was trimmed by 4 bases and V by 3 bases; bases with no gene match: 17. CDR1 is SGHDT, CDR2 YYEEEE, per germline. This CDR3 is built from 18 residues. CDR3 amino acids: CASSYLIYPGGAIYGYTF. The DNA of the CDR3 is TGTGCCAGCAGCTACCTGATCTACCCAGGGGGCGCGATCTATGGCTACACCTTC.

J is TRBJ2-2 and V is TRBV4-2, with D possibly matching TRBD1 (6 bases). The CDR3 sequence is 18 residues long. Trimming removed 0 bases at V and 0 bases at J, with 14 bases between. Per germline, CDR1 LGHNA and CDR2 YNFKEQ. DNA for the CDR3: TGTGCCAGCAGCCAAGAGTTAGGTGGACAGTCGAACACCGGGGAGCTGTTTTTT. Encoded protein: CASSQELGGQSNTGELFF.

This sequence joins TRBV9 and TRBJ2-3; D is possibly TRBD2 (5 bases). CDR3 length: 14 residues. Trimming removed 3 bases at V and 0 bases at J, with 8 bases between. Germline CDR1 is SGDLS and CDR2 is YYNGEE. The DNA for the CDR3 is TGTGCCAGCAGCGGCCGGACTAGCACAGATACGCAGTATTTT. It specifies CASSGRTSTDTQYF. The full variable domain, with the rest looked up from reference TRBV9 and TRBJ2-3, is DSGVTQTPKHLITATGQRVTLRCSPRSGDLSVYWYQQSLDQGLQFLIQYYNGEERAKGNILERFSAQQFPDLHSELNLSSLELGDSALYFCASSGRTSTDTQYFGPGTRLTVL.

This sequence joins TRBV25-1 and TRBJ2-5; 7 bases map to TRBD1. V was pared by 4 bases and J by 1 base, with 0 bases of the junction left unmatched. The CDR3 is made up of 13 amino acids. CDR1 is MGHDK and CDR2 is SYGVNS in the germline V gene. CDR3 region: CASSAGGQETQYF. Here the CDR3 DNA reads TGTGCCAGCAGTGCAGGGGGCCAAGAGACCCAGTACTTC.

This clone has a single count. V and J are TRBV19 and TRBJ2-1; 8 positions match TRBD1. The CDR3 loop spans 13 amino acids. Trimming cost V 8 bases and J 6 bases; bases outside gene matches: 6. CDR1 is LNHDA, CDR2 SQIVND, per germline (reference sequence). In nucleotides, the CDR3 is TGTGCCAGTGGGTTACAGGGGGGCAATGAGCAGTTCTTC. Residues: CASGLQGGNEQFF.

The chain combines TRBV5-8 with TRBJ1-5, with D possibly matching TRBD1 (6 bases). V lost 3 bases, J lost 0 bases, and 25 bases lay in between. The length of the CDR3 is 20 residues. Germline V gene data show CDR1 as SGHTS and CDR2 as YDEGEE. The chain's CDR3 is CASSSWGGQPPKYSNQPQHF. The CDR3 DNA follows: TGTGCCAGCAGCTCATGGGGGGGCCAACCACCGAAATATAGCAATCAGCCCCAGCATTTT.

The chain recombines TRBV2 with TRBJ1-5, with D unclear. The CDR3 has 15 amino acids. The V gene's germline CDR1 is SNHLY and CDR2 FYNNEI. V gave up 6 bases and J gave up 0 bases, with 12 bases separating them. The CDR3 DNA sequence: TGTGCCAGCAGGATACAATCAGTTAGCAATCAGCCCCAGCATTTT. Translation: CASRIQSVSNQPQHF.